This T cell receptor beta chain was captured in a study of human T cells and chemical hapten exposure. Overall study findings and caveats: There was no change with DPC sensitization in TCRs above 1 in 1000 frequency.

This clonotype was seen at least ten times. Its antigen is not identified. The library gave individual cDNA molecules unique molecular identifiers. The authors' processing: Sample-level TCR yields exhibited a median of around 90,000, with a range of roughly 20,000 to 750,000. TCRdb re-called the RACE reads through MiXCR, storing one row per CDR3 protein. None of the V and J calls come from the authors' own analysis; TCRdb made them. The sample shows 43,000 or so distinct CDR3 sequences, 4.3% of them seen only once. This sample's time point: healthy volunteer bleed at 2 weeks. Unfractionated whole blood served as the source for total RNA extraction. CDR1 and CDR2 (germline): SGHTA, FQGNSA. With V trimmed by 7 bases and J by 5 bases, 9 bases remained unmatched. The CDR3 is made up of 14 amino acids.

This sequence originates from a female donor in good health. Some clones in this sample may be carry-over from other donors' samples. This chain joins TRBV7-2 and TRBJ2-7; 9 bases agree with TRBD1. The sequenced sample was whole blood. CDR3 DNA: TGTGCCAGCAACTACCGGACAGGGGTGGACGAGCAGTACTTC. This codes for CASNYRTGVDEQYF.